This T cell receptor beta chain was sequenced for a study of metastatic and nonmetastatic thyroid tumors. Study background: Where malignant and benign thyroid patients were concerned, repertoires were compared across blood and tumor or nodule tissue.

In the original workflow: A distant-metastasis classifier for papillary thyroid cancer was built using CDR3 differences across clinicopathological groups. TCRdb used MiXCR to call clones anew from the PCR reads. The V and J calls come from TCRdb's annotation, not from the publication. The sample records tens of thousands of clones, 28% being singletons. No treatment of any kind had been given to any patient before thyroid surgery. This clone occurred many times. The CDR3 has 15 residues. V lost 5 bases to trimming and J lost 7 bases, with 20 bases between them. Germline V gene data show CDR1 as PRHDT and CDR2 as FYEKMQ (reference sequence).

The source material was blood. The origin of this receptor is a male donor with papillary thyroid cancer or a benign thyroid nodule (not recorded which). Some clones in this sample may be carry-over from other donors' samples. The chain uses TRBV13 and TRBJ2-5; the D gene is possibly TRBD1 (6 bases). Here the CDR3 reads CASSAQGSGTRTQYF. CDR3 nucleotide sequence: TGTGCCAGCAGCGCACAGGGTTCGGGCACAAGGACCCAGTACTTC.